This paragraph covers one T cell receptor beta chain sequence. Its matching antigen is unknown. Repertoires were generated with immunoSEQ multiplex PCR, while TCRdb's copy carries only in-frame clones and drops some. The sample includes 2 million or so clones, roughly 95% seen only once; the top ten take 0.13%. This sample stems from a study of shared clonotypes between healthy human individuals. Study-wide results and caveats: In contrast to clonotypes shared by all four donors, non-shared clonotypes had lower generation probabilities.

The J segment lost 1 base and the V segment lost 0 bases, leaving 6 bases of the junction unmatched. Germline loops: CDR1 GTSNPN, CDR2 SVGIG (reference sequence). The CDR3 totals 16 residues. The chain uses TRBV30 and TRBJ2-3, with TRBD2 matching 8 bases. The sample taken for sequencing was naive CD4+ T cells sorted from blood. Subset reported: CD45RA+ positively selected. This clonotype was sampled from a man between 18 and 29 years old in good health. CDR3 in DNA: TGTGCCTGGAGTGTCGGCGGGGGGCGCGGCACAGATACGCAGTATTTT. Amino acid sequence: CAWSVGGGRGTDTQYF.